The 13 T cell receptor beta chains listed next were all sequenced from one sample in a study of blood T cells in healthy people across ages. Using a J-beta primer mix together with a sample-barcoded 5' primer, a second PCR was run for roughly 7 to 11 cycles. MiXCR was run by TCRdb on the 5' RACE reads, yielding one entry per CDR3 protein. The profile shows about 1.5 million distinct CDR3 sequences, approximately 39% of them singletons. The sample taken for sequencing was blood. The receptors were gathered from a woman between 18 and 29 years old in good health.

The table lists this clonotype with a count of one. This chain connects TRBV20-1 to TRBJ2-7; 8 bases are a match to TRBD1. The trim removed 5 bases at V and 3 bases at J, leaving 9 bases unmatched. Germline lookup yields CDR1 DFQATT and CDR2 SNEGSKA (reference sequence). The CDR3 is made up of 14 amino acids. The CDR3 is CSALGQGGFYEQYF. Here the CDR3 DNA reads TGCAGTGCTCTTGGACAGGGAGGTTTCTACGAGCAGTACTTC.

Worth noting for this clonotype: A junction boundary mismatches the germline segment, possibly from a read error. CDR3 loop: CASSDTPSGEGDTQYF. The CDR3 DNA follows: TGTGCCAGTAGTGATACCCCTAGCGGAGAGGGGGATACGCAGTATTTT. This chain connects TRBV25-1 to TRBJ2-3; TRBD2 matches 7 bases. The CDR3 extends over 16 amino acids. Germline V gene sequence: CDR1 MGHDK, CDR2 SYGVNS.

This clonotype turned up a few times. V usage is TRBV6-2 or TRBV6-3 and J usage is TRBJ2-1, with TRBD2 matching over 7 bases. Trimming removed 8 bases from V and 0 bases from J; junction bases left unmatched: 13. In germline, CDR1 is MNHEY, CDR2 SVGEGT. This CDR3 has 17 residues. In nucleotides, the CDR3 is TGTGCCAGCTTGCAACCTAGCGGAATTAGCTCCTACAATGAGCAGTTCTTC. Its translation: CASLQPSGISSYNEQFF.

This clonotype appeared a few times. CDR3 DNA sequence: TGCGCCAGCAGCAGAAGAGGACTAGAGGACAATGAGCAGTTCTTC. Its protein is CASSRRGLEDNEQFF. V is TRBV5-1 and J is TRBJ2-1; 7 nucleotides match TRBD2. The CDR3 runs to 15 residues. J lost 5 bases, V lost 4 bases, and 9 bases had no gene match. Germline CDR1 reads SGHRS; CDR2 reads YFSETQ.

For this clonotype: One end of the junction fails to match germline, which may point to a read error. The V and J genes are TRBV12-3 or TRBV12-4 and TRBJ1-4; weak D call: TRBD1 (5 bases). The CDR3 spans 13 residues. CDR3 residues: CVSSLRRIRELFF. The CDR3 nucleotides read TGTGTCAGCAGTTTACGGCGCATCAGGGAACTGTTTTTT.

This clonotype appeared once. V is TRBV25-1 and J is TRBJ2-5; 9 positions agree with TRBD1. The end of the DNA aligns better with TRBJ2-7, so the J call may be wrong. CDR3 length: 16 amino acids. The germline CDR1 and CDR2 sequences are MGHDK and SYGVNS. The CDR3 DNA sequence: TGTGCCAGCAGTGAATACGCTGGGGACAGGGCCTACGAGCAGTACTTC. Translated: CASSEYAGDRAYEQYF.

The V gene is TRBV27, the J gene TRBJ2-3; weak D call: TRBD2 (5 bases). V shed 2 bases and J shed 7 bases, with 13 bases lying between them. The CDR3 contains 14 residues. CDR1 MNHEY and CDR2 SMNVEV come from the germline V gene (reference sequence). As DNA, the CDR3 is TGTGCCAGCAGTTTAAGGCTAGCCTGGAATACGCAGTATTTT. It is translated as CASSLRLAWNTQYF.

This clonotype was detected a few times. The CDR3 region is CASSPFRGEPRAGGYEQYF. In DNA form, the CDR3 reads TGTGCCAGCTCACCATTTAGGGGGGAGCCCCGAGCCGGAGGCTACGAGCAGTACTTC. The chain recombines TRBV18 with TRBJ2-7; the D call may be TRBD1 or TRBD2 (6 bases each). The CDR3 is 19 amino acids. Trimming took off 2 bases at V and 3 bases at J, with 26 bases between the two ends. Germline CDR1 reads KGHSH; CDR2 reads LQKENI.

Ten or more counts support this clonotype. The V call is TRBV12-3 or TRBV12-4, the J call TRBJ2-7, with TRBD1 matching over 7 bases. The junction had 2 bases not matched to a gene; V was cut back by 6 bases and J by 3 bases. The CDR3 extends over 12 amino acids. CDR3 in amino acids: CASRQGIYEQYF. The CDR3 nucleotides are TGTGCCAGCAGACAGGGGATCTACGAGCAGTACTTC.

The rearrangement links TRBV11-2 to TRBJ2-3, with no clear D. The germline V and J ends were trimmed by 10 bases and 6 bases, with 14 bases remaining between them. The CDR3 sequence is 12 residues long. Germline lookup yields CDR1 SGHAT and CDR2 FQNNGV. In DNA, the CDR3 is TGTGCCACGAGGTCGGCCAGGGATACGCAGTATTTT. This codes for CATRSARDTQYF.

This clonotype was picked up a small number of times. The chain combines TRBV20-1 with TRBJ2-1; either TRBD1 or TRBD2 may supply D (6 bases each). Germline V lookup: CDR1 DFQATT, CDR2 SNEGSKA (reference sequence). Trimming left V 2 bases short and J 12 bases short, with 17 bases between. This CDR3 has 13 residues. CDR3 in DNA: TGCAGTGCTAGACCTCCCGAGAAGGGGGGGCAGTTCTTC. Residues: CSARPPEKGGQFF.

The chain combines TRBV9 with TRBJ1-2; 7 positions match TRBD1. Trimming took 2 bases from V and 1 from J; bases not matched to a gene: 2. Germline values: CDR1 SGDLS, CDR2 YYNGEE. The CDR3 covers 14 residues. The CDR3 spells CASSVQGVNYGYTF. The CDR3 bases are TGTGCCAGCAGCGTCCAGGGGGTTAACTATGGCTACACCTTC.

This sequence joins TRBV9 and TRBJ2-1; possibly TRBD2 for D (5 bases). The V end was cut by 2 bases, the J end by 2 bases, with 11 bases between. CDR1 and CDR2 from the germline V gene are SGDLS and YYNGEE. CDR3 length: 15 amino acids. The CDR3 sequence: CASSVMSGTYNEQFF. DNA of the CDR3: TGTGCCAGCAGCGTGATGAGCGGAACCTACAATGAGCAGTTCTTC.